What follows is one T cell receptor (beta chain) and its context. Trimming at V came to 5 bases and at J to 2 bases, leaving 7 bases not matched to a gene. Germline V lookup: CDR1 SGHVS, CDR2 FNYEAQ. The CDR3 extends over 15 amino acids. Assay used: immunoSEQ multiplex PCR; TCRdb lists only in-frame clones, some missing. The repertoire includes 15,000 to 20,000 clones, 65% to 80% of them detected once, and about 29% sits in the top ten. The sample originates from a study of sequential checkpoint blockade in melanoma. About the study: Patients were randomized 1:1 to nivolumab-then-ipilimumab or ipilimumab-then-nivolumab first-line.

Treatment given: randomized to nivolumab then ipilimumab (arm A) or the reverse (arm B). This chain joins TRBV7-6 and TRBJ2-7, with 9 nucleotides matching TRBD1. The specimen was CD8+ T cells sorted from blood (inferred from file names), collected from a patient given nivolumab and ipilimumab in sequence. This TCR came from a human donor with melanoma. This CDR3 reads CASSNSGTGTYEQYF. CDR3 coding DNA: TGTGCCAGCAGCAATTCCGGGACAGGGACCTACGAGCAGTACTTC.